The 5 T cell receptor beta chains reported below all come from one sample, sequenced in a study of shared clonotypes between healthy human individuals. Clones were read by immunoSEQ multiplex PCR, and TCRdb kept only the in-frame ones, dropping some. Here the sample spans over a million clones, approximately 70% being singletons. Sample: memory CD4+ T cells sorted from blood. Subset meaning: CD45RA-negative fraction. These receptors all come from a man between 18 and 29 years old in good health.

CDR3 coding DNA: TGTGCCATCAGTGAGGGCAGTCCGAACACTGAAGCTTTCTTT. Its translation: CAISEGSPNTEAFF. The gene calls are TRBV10-3 and TRBJ1-1; D uncertain. CDR1 is ENHRY, CDR2 SYGVKD, per germline. The V gene lost 2 bases and the J gene lost 1 base, with 8 bases spanning the gap. This CDR3 contains 14 residues.

V gene TRBV7-2 combines with J gene TRBJ2-2, with D unclear. The V and J ends lost 1 base and 5 bases respectively, with 8 bases between them. This CDR3 region has 14 residues. Germline assignment: CDR1 SGHTA and CDR2 FQGNSA. CDR3 in DNA: TGTGCCAGCAGCTTAGGGATAACTACCGGGGAGCTGTTTTTT. Translating gives CASSLGITTGELFF.

The CDR3, as DNA: TGTGCCAGCAGCGCGGACAGTGTTTCAGAGACCCAGTACTTC. Its translation is CASSADSVSETQYF. The chain carries TRBV2 and TRBJ2-5; the D gene is possibly TRBD1 (6 bases). V dropped 6 bases and J dropped 4 bases, with 15 bases sitting between them. This CDR3 has 14 amino acids. Germline lookup yields CDR1 SNHLY and CDR2 FYNNEI.

The V and J genes are TRBV20-1 and TRBJ2-1; maybe TRBD2 (6 bases). The CDR3 sequence is 11 residues long. V was cut by 6 bases and J by 15 bases, with 18 bases left in between. Germline lookup yields CDR1 DFQATT and CDR2 SNEGSKA (reference sequence). The chain's CDR3 is CSAPLARSAFF. In nucleotides, the CDR3 is TGCAGTGCCCCGCTAGCGAGAAGCGCGTTCTTC.

This clone appeared once. The V and J genes are TRBV9 and TRBJ2-3; D is unresolved. Germline V gene lookup returns CDR1 SGDLS and CDR2 YYNGEE. The CDR3 has 14 residues. V was shortened by 3 bases and J by 1 base, with 9 bases between the two germline ends. This CDR3 is CASSARRGTDTQYF. Written as DNA, the CDR3 is TGTGCCAGCAGCGCTCGCCGAGGCACAGATACGCAGTATTTT.